The 8 T cell receptor beta chains below all came from one sample that was sequenced in a study of shared clonotypes between healthy human individuals. Naive CD8 cells were CD45RO-negative, positively selected for CCR7, excluding terminally differentiated effector memory CD45RA+ cells. Method: immunoSEQ multiplex PCR; TCRdb's copy keeps in-frame clones and lacks some. The sample shows about 2.1 million clones, just under 95% of them seen only once. The sequenced sample was naive CD8+ T cells from PBMCs. These receptors came from a man between 18 and 35 years old in good health. Some clones in this sample may be carry-over from other donors' samples.

This chain uses TRBV7-6 with TRBJ2-1; no definite D call. Trimming left V 1 base short and J 7 bases short, with 2 bases between. Germline CDR1 is SGHVS and CDR2 is FNYEAQ. CDR3 size: 11 residues. The CDR3 here is CASSLVNEQFF. DNA for the CDR3: TGTGCCAGCAGCTTAGTTAATGAGCAGTTCTTC.

The genes are TRBV4-2 and TRBJ2-7, with 12 bases matching TRBD2. The V and J ends lost 1 base and 3 bases, in that order; junction bases with no gene match: 4. The length of the CDR3 is 16 residues. Per germline, CDR1 LGHNA and CDR2 YNFKEQ. CDR3 sequence reads: CASSQGATSGSYEQYF. Written as DNA, the CDR3 is TGTGCCAGCAGCCAAGGGGCGACTAGCGGGAGCTACGAGCAGTACTTC.

The chain joins TRBV2 to TRBJ1-5; D possibly corresponds to TRBD1 (6 bases). The V and J ends lost 2 bases and 5 bases respectively, with 16 bases between them. From germline, CDR1 is SNHLY and CDR2 FYNNEI. The CDR3 contains 16 residues. In DNA form, the CDR3 reads TGTGCCAGCAGTGAAATCGGACAGACTATCCATCAGCCCCAGCATTTT. Its protein product is CASSEIGQTIHQPQHF.

This sequence joins TRBV18 and TRBJ2-5; no definite D call. The CDR3 runs 18 residues. V lost 1 base to trimming and J lost 3 bases, with 21 bases between them. Per the germline V gene, CDR1 is KGHSH and CDR2 is LQKENI. The CDR3 here is CASSPRWAATHGEETQYF. CDR3 nucleotides: TGTGCCAGCTCACCACGATGGGCAGCTACACACGGAGAAGAGACCCAGTACTTC.

The chain uses TRBV5-1 and TRBJ2-1, with 14 bases identical to TRBD2. The CDR3 sequence is 15 residues long. The germline V gene encodes CDR1 SGHRS and CDR2 YFSETQ. V was pared by 2 bases and J by 10 bases, with 5 bases of the junction left unmatched. The CDR3: CASSLPGLAGEEQFF. The CDR3, as DNA: TGCGCCAGCAGCTTACCGGGACTAGCGGGAGAGGAGCAGTTCTTC.

The chain carries TRBV7-3 and TRBJ2-2; D might be TRBD1 or TRBD2, each matching 7 bases. Germline CDR1 SGHTA, CDR2 FQGTGA. The V and J ends lost 4 bases and 5 bases respectively, with 11 bases between them. This CDR3 comprises 14 residues. The CDR3 DNA reads TGTGCCAGCAGCTCCAGGGGGGGAACCGGGGAGCTGTTTTTT. It yields the protein CASSSRGGTGELFF.

Notes on this clone: The identical CDR3 is also encoded by other nucleotide sequences in the sample. The V and J genes are TRBV6-6 and TRBJ2-7; 9 positions agree with TRBD1. This CDR3 spans 14 amino acids. The V gene's germline CDR1 is MNHNY and CDR2 SVGAGI (reference sequence). V was pared by 6 bases and J by 2 bases, with 5 bases of the junction left unmatched. CDR3 nucleotide sequence: TGTGCCAGCAGCCCGGGACAGGGCACCTACGAGCAGTACTTC. Translated: CASSPGQGTYEQYF.

J is TRBJ1-2 and V is TRBV7-8; 8 bases map to TRBD1. Germline V CDR1 and CDR2: SGHVS, FQNEAQ. The CDR3 extends over 15 amino acids. V shed 1 base and J 7 bases; nucleotides not matched to a gene: 8. The CDR3 DNA reads as TGTGCCAGCAGCTTAGGGACAGGGCCGGCGAGTGGCTACACCTTC. Residues: CASSLGTGPASGYTF.